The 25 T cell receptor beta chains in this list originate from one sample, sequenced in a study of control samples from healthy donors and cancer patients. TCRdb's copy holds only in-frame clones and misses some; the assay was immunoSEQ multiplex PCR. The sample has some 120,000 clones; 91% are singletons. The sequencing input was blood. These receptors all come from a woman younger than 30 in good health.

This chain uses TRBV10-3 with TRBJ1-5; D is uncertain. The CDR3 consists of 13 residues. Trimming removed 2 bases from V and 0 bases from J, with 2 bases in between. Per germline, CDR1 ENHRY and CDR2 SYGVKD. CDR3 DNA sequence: TGTGCCATCAGTGAGCTTAGCAATCAGCCCCAGCATTTT. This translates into CAISELSNQPQHF.

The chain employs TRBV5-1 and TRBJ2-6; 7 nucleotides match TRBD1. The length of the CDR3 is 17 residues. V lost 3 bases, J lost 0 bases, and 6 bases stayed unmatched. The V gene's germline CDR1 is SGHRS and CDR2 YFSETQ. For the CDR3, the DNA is TGCGCCAGCAGCTCCAGGGGGTCGGGCTCTGGGGCCAACGTCCTGACTTTC. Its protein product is CASSSRGSGSGANVLTF.

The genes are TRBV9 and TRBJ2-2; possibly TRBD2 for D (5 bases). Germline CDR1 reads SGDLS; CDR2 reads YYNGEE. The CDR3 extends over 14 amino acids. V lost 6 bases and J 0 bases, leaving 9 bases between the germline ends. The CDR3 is CASTRGTNTGELFF. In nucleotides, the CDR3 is TGTGCCAGCACCCGGGGAACGAACACCGGGGAGCTGTTTTTT.

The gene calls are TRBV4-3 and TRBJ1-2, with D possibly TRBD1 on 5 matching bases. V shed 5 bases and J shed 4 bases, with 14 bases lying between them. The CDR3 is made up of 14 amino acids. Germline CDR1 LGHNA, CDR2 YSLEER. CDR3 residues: CASSAQTVGYGYTF. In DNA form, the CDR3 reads TGCGCCAGCAGCGCCCAGACAGTTGGCTATGGCTACACCTTC.

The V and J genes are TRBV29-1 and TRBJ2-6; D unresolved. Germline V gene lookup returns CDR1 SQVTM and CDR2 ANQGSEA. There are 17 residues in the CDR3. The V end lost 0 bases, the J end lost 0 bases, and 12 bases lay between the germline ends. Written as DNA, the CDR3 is TGCAGCGTTGAAGATCATCCCAGCTCCTCTGGGGCCAACGTCCTGACTTTC. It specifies CSVEDHPSSSGANVLTF. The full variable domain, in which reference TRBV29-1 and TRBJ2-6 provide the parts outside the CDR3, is SAVISQKPSRDICQRGTSLTIQCQVDSQVTMMFWYRQQPGQSLTLIATANQGSEATYESGFVIDKFPISRPNLTFSTLTVSNMSPEDSSIYLCSVEDHPSSSGANVLTFGAGSRLTVL.

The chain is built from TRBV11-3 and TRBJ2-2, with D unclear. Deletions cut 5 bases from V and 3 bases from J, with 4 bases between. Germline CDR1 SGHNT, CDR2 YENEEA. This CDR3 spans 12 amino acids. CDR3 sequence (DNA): TGTGCCAGCAGCCCGGACACCGGGGAGCTGTTTTTT. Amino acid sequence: CASSPDTGELFF.

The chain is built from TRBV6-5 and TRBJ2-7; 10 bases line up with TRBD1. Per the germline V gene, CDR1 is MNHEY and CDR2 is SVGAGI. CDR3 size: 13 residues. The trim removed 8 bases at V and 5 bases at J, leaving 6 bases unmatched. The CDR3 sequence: CASSGTGAHEQYF. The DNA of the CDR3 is TGTGCCAGCTCCGGGACAGGGGCTCACGAGCAGTACTTC.

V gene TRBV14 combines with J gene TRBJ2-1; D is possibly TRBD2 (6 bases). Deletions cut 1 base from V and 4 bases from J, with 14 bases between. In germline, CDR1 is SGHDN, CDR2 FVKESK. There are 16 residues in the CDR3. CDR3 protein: CASSQGGGGRYNEQFF. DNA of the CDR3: TGTGCCAGCAGCCAAGGTGGGGGAGGCCGTTACAATGAGCAGTTCTTC.

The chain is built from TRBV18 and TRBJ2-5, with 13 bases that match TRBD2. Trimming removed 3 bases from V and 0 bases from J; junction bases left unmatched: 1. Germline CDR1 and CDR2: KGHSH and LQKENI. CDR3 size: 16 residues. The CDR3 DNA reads TGTGCCAGCTCACCTGGACTAGCGGGGGACCAAGAGACCCAGTACTTC. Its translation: CASSPGLAGDQETQYF.

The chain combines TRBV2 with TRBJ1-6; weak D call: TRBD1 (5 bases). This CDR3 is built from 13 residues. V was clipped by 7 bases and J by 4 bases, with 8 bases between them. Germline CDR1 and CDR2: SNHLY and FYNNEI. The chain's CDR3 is CASIGAYNSPLHF. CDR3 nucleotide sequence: TGTGCCAGCATCGGGGCTTATAATTCACCCCTCCACTTT.

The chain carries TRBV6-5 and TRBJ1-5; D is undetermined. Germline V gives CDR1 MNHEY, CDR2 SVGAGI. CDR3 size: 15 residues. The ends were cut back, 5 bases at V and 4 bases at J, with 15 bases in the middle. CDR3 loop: CASSKSMSPNQPQHF. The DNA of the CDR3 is TGTGCCAGCAGTAAGTCAATGTCCCCTAATCAGCCCCAGCATTTT.

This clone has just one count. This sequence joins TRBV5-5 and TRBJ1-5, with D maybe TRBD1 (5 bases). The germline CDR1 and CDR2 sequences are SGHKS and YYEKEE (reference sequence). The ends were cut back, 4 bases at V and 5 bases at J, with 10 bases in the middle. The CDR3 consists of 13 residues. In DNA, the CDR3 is TGTGCCAGCAGCCCGACAGACTATCAGCCCCAGCATTTT. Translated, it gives CASSPTDYQPQHF.

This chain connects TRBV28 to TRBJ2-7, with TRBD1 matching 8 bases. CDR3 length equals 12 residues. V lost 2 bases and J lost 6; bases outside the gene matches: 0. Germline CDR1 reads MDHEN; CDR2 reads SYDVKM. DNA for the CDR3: TGTGCCAGCAGTTTAGGACAGGGCGAGCAGTACTTC. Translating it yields CASSLGQGEQYF.

DNA of the CDR3: TGTGCCAGCAGCGTTGGACCTGAAAGGCCTAGGATCACTGAAGCTTTCTTT. It yields the protein CASSVGPERPRITEAFF. The J gene is TRBJ1-1, the V gene TRBV9; D unresolved. The CDR3 contains 17 residues. The V and J ends lost 2 bases and 4 bases respectively, with 21 bases between them. The germline gives CDR1 SGDLS, CDR2 YYNGEE.

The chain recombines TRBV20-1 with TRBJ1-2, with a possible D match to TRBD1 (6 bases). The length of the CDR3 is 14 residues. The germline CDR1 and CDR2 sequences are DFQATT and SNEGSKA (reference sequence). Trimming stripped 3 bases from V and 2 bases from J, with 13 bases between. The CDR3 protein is CSASGWGANYGYTF. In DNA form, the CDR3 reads TGCAGTGCTAGTGGGTGGGGGGCCAACTATGGCTACACCTTC.

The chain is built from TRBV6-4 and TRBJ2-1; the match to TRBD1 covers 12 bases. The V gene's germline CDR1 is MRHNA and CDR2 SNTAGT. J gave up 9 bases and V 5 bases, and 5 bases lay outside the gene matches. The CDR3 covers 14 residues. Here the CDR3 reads CASSPGQGAIEQFF. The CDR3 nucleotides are TGTGCCAGCAGTCCGGGACAGGGGGCGATTGAGCAGTTCTTC.

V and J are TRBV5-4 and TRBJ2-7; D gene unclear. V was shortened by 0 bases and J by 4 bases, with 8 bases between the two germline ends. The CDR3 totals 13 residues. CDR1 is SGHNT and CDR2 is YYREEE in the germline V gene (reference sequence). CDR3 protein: CASSLDGFYEQYF. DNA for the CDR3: TGTGCCAGCAGCTTGGATGGGTTTTACGAGCAGTACTTC.

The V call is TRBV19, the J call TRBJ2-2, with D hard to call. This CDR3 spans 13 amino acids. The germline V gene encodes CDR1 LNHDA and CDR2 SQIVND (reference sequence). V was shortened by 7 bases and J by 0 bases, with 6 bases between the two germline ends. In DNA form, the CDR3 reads TGTGCCAGTATTGGTACGAACACCGGGGAGCTGTTTTTT. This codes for CASIGTNTGELFF.

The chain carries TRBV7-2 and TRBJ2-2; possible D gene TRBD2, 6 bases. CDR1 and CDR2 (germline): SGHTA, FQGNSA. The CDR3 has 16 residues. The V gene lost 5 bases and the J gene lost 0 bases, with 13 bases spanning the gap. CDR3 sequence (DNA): TGTGCCAGCAGCACCTCCGGGACTTCGAACACCGGGGAGCTGTTTTTT. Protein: CASSTSGTSNTGELFF.

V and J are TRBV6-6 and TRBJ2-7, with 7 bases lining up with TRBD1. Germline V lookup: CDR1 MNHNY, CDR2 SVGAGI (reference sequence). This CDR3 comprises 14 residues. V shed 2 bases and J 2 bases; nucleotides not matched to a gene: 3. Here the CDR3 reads CASSYEQGAYEQYF. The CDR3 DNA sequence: TGTGCCAGCAGTTACGAGCAGGGGGCCTACGAGCAGTACTTC.

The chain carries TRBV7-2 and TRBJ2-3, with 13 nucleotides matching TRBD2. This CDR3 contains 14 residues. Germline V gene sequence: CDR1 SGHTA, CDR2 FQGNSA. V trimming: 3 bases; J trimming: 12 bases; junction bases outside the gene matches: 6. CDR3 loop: CASSFRLAGGSQYF. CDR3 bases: TGTGCCAGCAGCTTCAGACTAGCGGGAGGCTCTCAGTATTTT.

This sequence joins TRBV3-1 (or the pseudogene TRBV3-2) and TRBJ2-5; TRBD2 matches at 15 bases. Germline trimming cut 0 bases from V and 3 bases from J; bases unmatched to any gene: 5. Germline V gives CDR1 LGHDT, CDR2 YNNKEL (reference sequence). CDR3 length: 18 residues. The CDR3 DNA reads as TGTGCCAGCAGCCAAGATTCCCGGACTAGCGGGAGGGAAGAGACCCAGTACTTC. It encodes CASSQDSRTSGREETQYF.

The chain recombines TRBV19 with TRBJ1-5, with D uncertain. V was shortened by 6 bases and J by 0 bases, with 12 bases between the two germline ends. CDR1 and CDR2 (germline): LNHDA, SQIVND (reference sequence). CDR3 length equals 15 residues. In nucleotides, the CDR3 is TGTGCCAGTAGGTATGGACCTTATAGCAATCAGCCCCAGCATTTT. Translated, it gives CASRYGPYSNQPQHF.

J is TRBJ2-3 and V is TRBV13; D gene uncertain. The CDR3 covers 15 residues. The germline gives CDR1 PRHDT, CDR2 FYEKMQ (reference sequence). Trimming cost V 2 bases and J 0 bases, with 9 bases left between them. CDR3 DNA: TGTGCCAGCAGCTTATATCCCGGGAGCACAGATACGCAGTATTTT. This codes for CASSLYPGSTDTQYF.

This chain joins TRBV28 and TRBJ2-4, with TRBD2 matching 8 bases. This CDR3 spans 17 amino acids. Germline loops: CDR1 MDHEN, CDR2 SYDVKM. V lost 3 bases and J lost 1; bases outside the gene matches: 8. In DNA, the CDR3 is TGTGCCAGCAGTTTGGTAGTCGGGAGGGTTGCCAAAAACATTCAGTACTTC. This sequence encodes CASSLVVGRVAKNIQYF.